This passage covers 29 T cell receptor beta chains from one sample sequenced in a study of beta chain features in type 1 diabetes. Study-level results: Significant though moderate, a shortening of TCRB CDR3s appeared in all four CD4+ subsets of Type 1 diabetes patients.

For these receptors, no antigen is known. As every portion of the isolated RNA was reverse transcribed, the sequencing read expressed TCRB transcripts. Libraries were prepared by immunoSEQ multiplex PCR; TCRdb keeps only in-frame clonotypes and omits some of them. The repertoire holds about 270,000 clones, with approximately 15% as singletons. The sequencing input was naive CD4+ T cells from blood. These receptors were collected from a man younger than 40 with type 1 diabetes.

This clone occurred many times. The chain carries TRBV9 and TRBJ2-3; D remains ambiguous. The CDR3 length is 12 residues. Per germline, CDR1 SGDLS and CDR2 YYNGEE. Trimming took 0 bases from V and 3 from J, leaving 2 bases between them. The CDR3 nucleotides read TGTGCCAGCAGCGTAGCTACAGATACGCAGTATTTT. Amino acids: CASSVATDTQYF.

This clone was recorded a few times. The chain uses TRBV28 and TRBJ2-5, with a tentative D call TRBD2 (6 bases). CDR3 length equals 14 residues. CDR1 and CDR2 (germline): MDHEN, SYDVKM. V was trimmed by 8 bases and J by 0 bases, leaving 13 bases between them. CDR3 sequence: CASLGGPNQETQYF. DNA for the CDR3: TGTGCCAGCCTGGGAGGACCAAACCAAGAGACCCAGTACTTC.

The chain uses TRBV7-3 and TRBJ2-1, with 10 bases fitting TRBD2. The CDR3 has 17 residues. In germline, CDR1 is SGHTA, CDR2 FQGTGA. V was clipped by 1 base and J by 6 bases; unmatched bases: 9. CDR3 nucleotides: TGTGCCAGCAGCTTAAGACCCCTAGCGGGAGCGGGCAATGAGCAGTTCTTC. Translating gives CASSLRPLAGAGNEQFF. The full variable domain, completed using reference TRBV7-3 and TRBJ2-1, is GAGVSQTPSNKVTEKGKYVELRCDPISGHTALYWYRQSLGQGPEFLIYFQGTGAADDSGLPNDRFFAVRPEGSVSTLKIQRTERGDSAVYLCASSLRPLAGAGNEQFFGPGTRLTVL.

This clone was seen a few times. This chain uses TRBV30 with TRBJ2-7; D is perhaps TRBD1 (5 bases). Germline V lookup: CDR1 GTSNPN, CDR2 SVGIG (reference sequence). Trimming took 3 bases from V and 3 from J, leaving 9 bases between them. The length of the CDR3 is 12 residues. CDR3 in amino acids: CAWRGGHYEQYF. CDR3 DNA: TGTGCCTGGAGGGGCGGACACTACGAGCAGTACTTC.

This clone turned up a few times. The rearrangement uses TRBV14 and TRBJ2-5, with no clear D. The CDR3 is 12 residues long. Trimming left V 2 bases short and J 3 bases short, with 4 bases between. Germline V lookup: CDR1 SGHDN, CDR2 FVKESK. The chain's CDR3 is CASSQQKETQYF. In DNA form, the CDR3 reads TGTGCCAGCAGCCAACAGAAAGAGACCCAGTACTTC.

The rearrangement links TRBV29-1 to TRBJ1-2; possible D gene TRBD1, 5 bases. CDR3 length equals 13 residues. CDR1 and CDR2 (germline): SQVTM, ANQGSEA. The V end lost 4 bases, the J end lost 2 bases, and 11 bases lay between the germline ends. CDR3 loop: CSVAEGVNYGYTF. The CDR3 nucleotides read TGCAGCGTTGCCGAAGGGGTAAACTATGGCTACACCTTC.

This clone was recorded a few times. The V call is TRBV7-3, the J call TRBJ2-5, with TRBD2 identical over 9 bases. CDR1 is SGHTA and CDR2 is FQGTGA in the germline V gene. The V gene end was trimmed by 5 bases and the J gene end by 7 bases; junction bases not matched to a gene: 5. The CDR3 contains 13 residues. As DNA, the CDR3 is TGTGCCAGCAGCGCGGGACTAGCCGGGACCCAGTACTTC. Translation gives CASSAGLAGTQYF.

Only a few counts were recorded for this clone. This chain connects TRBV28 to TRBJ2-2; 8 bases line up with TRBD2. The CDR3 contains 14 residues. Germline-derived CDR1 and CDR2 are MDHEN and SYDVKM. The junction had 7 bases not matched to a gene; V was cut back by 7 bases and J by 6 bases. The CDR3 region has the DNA TGTGCCAGCAACTCGGGGGGGGGCTCCGGGGAGCTGTTTTTT. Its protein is CASNSGGGSGELFF.

The CDR3 is CASSLPGAEQFF. CDR3 DNA: TGTGCCAGCAGCTTACCGGGAGCTGAGCAGTTCTTC. The chain is built from TRBV11-2 and TRBJ2-1; TRBD2 might be the D (6 bases). The CDR3 runs to 12 residues. The germline CDR1 and CDR2 sequences are SGHAT and FQNNGV. The ends were cut back, 2 bases at V and 9 bases at J, with 8 bases in the middle.

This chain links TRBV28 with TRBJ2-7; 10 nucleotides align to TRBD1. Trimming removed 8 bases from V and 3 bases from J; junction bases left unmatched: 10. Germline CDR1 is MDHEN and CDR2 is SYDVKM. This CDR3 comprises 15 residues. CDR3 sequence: CASGRRGQGIYEQYF. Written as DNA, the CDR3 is TGTGCCAGCGGACGGCGGGGACAGGGGATCTACGAGCAGTACTTC.

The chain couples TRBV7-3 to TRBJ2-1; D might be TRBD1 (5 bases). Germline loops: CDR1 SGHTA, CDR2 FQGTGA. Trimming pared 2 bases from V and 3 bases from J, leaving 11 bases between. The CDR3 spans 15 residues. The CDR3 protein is CASSLQGIGYNEQFF. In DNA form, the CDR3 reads TGTGCCAGCAGCTTACAGGGTATCGGCTACAATGAGCAGTTCTTC.

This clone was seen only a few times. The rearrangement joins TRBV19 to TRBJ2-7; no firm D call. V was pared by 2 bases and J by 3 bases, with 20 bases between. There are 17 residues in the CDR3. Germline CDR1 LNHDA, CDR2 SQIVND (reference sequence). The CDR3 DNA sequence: TGTGCCAGTAGTATACTAGGTTCTCTATCGACGAGCTACGAGCAGTACTTC. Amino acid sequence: CASSILGSLSTSYEQYF.

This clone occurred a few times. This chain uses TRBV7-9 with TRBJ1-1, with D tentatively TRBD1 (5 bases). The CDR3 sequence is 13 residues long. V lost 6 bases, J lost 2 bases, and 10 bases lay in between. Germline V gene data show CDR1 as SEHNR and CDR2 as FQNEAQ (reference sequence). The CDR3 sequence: CASRPQGNTEAFF. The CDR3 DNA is TGTGCCAGCAGGCCCCAGGGAAACACTGAAGCTTTCTTT.

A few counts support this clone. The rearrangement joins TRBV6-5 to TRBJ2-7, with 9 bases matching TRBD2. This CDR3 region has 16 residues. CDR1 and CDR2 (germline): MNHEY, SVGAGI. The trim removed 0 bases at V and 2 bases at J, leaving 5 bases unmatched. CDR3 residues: CASSYSASGTTYEQYF. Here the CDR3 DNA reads TGTGCCAGCAGTTACTCCGCTAGCGGGACAACCTACGAGCAGTACTTC.

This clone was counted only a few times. The CDR3 sequence: CASRFGQGATGANVLTF. The CDR3 DNA reads as TGTGCCAGCAGATTCGGACAGGGGGCAACGGGGGCCAACGTCCTGACTTTC. J is TRBJ2-6 and V is TRBV7-9, with TRBD1 identical over 11 bases. V lost 6 bases, J lost 4 bases, and 8 bases stayed unmatched. Germline CDR1 SEHNR, CDR2 FQNEAQ (reference sequence). This CDR3 is built from 17 residues.

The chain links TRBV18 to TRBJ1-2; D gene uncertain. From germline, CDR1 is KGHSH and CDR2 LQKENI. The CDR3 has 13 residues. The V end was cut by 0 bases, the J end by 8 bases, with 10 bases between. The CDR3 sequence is CASSPPAGEGYTF. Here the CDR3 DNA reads TGTGCCAGCTCACCACCGGCAGGTGAGGGCTACACCTTC.

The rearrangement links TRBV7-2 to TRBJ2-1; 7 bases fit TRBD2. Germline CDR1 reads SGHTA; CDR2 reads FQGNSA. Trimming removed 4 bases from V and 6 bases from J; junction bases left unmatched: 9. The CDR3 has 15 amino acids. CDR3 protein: CASSYGAGAGNEQFF. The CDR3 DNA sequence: TGTGCCAGCAGCTATGGGGCGGGAGCGGGCAATGAGCAGTTCTTC.

The CDR3 protein is CASSPRGPGELFF. CDR3 bases: TGTGCCAGCTCACCCAGGGGGCCCGGGGAGCTGTTTTTT. The rearrangement joins TRBV18 to TRBJ2-2; 8 nucleotides align to TRBD1. The CDR3 loop spans 13 amino acids. CDR1 and CDR2 from the germline V gene are KGHSH and LQKENI. The ends lost 3 bases at V and 6 bases at J; junction bases unmatched: 0.

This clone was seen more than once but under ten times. The CDR3 bases are TGTGCCAGCAGCGCGGGACAGAGCACAGATACGCAGTATTTT. Amino acids: CASSAGQSTDTQYF. This chain joins TRBV7-9 and TRBJ2-3, with D possibly being TRBD1 (7 bases). Trimming took off 5 bases at V and 0 bases at J, with 9 bases between the two ends. Germline V gene data show CDR1 as SEHNR and CDR2 as FQNEAQ (reference sequence). The CDR3 length is 14 residues.

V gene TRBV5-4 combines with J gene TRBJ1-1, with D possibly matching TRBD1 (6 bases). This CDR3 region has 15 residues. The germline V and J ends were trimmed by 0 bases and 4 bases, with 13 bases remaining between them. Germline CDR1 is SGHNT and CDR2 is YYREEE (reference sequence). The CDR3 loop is CASSLERGGVTEAFF. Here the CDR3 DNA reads TGTGCCAGCAGCTTGGAGAGAGGGGGGGTCACTGAAGCTTTCTTT.

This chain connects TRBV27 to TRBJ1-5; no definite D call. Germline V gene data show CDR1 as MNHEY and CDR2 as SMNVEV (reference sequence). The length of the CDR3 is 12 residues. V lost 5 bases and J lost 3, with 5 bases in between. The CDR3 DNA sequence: TGTGCCAGCAGTGACACCAATCAGCCCCAGCATTTT. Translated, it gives CASSDTNQPQHF.

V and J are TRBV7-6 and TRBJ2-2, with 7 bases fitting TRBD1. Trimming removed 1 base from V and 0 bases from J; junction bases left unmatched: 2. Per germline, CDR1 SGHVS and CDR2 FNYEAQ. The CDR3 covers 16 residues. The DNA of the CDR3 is TGTGCCAGCAGCTTAGTTCAGGGGGCGAACACCGGGGAGCTGTTTTTT. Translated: CASSLVQGANTGELFF.

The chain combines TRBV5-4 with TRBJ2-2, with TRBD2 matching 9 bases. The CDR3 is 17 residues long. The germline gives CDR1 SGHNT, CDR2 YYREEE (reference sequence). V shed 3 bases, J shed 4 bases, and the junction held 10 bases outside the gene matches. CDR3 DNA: TGTGCCAGCAGCTCCAGAAAAGCGGGAGGACGCACCGGGGAGCTGTTTTTT. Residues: CASSSRKAGGRTGELFF.

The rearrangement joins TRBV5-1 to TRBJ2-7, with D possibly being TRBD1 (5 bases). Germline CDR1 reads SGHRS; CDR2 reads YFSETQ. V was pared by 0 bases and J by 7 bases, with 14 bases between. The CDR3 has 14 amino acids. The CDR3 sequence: CASSLGASAGEQYF. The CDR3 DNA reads TGCGCCAGCAGCTTGGGTGCGTCCGCAGGGGAGCAGTACTTC.

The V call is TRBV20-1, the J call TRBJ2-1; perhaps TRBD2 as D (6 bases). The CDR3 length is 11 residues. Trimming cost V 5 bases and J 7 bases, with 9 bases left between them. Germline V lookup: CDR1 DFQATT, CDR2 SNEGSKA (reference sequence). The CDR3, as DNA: TGCAGTGCTCGCGGGAATAATGAGCAGTTCTTC. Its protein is CSARGNNEQFF.

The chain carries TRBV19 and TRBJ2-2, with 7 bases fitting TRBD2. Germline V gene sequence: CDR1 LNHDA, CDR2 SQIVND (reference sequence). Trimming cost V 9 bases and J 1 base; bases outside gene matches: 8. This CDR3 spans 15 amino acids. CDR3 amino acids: CASSLAGGNTGELFF. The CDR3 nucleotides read TGTGCCAGCAGCTTAGCGGGTGGGAACACCGGGGAGCTGTTTTTT.

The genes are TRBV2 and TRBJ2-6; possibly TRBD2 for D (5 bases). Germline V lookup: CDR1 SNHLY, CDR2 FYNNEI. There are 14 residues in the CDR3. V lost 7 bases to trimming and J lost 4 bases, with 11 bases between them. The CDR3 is CASMRVSGANVLTF. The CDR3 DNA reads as TGTGCCAGCATGAGGGTTTCCGGGGCCAACGTCCTGACTTTC.

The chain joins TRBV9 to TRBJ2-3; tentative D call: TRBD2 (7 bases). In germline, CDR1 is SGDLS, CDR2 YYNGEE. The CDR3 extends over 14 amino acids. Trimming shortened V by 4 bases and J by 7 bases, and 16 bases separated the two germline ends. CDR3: CASSPGGASYTQYF. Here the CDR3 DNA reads TGTGCCAGCAGCCCTGGGGGGGCCTCATATACGCAGTATTTT.

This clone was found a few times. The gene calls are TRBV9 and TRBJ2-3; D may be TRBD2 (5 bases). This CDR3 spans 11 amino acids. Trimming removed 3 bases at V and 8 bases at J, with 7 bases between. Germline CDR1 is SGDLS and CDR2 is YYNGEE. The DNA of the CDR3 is TGTGCCAGCAGCGCCGGGGTTACGCAGTATTTT. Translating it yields CASSAGVTQYF.